The clone carrying this T cell receptor (beta chain) was recorded at least ten times. The target antigen is unknown. The V gene's germline CDR1 is KGHDR and CDR2 SFDVKD. The V and J ends lost 4 bases and 4 bases respectively, with 20 bases between them. There are 17 residues in the CDR3. TCRdb independently ran MiXCR on the 5' RACE reads; one entry per CDR3 protein. The sample holds nearly 250,000 distinct CDR3 sequences, around 7% seen once. The entry originates in a study of identical twins. Findings of the study overall: Insertions were fewer in abundant cord blood beta clonotypes, whereas memory repertoires showed none of this pattern. Twin pairs' shared out-of-frame alpha sequences were enriched in low generation probability.

The sample was also reused in another study, on yellow fever vaccine responses in identical twins.

Sequenced sample: memory (CD45RO+) T cells sorted from blood. V gene TRBV24-1 combines with J gene TRBJ2-3; D is perhaps TRBD2 (7 bases). The receptor was derived from a woman aged 18-30 years in good health. CDR3 in amino acids: CATSDPVVRGGPDTQYF. The CDR3 DNA reads as TGTGCCACCAGTGACCCCGTGGTAAGGGGGGGACCAGATACGCAGTATTTT.